These 14 T cell receptor beta chains were all obtained from the same sample, sequenced in a study of blood T cells in healthy people across ages. A second about 6 to 12 cycle PCR used barcoded and J-beta primers. TCRdb called the 5' RACE reads again in MiXCR, with one record for every CDR3 protein. Among roughly 2 million distinct CDR3 sequences listed, about 50% were seen once. Sequencing was performed on blood. These receptors were collected from a middle-aged woman in good health.

The rearrangement links TRBV19 to TRBJ2-1; the match to TRBD1 covers 10 bases. V shed 10 bases, J shed 6 bases, and the junction held 9 bases outside the gene matches. CDR1 and CDR2 (germline): LNHDA, SQIVND (reference sequence). This CDR3 comprises 14 residues. DNA of the CDR3: TGTGCCACCAAAACGGGACAGGGGAGCAATGAGCAGTTCTTC. It codes for CATKTGQGSNEQFF.

CDR3 protein: CSAREKGMETQYF. In DNA, the CDR3 is TGCAGTGCTAGAGAAAAGGGAATGGAGACCCAGTACTTC. V and J are TRBV20-1 and TRBJ2-5; no definite D call. Deletions cut 0 bases from V and 5 bases from J, with 10 bases between. CDR1 is DFQATT and CDR2 is SNEGSKA in the germline V gene (reference sequence). CDR3 length: 13 residues.

The rearrangement links TRBV20-1 to TRBJ2-5; perhaps D is TRBD1 or TRBD2 (5 bases each). The better agreement between TRBJ2-7 and the DNA end casts doubt on the J call. The CDR3 is made up of 13 amino acids. Germline V CDR1 and CDR2: DFQATT, SNEGSKA (reference sequence). This CDR3 reads CSAERGVLYEQYF. The CDR3 DNA reads TGCAGTGCCGAAAGAGGGGTCCTTTACGAGCAGTACTTC.

The V gene is TRBV5-6, the J gene TRBJ2-1; D is uncertain. Trimming pared 0 bases from V and 0 bases from J, leaving 10 bases between. Germline V gene data show CDR1 as SGHDT and CDR2 as YYEEEE. This CDR3 has 16 amino acids. CDR3 in DNA: TGTGCCAGCAGCTTGGCCCGCCTTAGCTCCTACAATGAGCAGTTCTTC. Translated, it gives CASSLARLSSYNEQFF.

For this clonotype: One junction end does not reproduce the germline sequence, and a read error may be involved. The chain's CDR3 is CASSLEASGVYNEQFF. In DNA, the CDR3 is TGTGCTAGCAGCTTAGAGGCTAGCGGAGTTTACAATGAGCAGTTCTTC. The chain is built from TRBV7-7 and TRBJ2-1; 7 bases agree with TRBD2. The CDR3 runs to 16 residues. Germline assignment: CDR1 SSHAT and CDR2 FNYEAQ (reference sequence).

In this sample, this clonotype turned up a few times. The chain recombines TRBV19 with TRBJ2-1; 9 bases align to TRBD2. Germline lookup yields CDR1 LNHDA and CDR2 SQIVND (reference sequence). CDR3 length: 15 amino acids. V trimming: 4 bases; J trimming: 0 bases; junction bases outside the gene matches: 1. In DNA form, the CDR3 reads TGTGCCAGTAGTACTAGCGGGGACTCCTACAATGAGCAGTTCTTC. As protein: CASSTSGDSYNEQFF.

This clonotype was detected a few times. The chain joins TRBV5-1 to TRBJ2-1; 7 bases line up with TRBD1. This CDR3 spans 16 amino acids. The junction had 7 bases not matched to a gene; V was cut back by 1 base and J by 3 bases. Germline V lookup: CDR1 SGHRS, CDR2 YFSETQ. In DNA, the CDR3 is TGCGCCAGCAGCTTGCTAACAGGGGCCGTCTACAATGAGCAGTTCTTC. It encodes CASSLLTGAVYNEQFF.

The table lists this clonotype with a few counts. This chain uses TRBV5-6 with TRBJ2-1, with D unresolved. Trimming removed 4 bases at V and 0 bases at J, with 11 bases between. Germline lookup yields CDR1 SGHDT and CDR2 YYEEEE. The CDR3 sequence is 15 residues long. Written as DNA, the CDR3 is TGTGCCAGCAGCGAACCAGTAAGCTCCTACAATGAGCAGTTCTTC. It encodes CASSEPVSSYNEQFF.

This clonotype showed up just once. The rearrangement joins TRBV20-1 to TRBJ1-2; 12 bases agree with TRBD1. CDR3 length equals 14 residues. Trimming removed 6 bases from V and 8 bases from J; junction bases left unmatched: 10. Germline values: CDR1 DFQATT, CDR2 SNEGSKA (reference sequence). The CDR3 region is CSANSGQGAWGYTF. The DNA for the CDR3 is TGCAGTGCGAATTCGGGACAGGGGGCTTGGGGCTACACCTTC.

Note on this clonotype: At one boundary the junction diverges from the germline segment, which might be a read error. CDR3 nucleotides: TGTACCAGCAGCTTGGGGGGGTACAATCAGCCCCAGCATTTT. Translating it yields CTSSLGGYNQPQHF. The chain carries TRBV5-6 and TRBJ1-5; TRBD1 is a possible D gene (5 bases). The CDR3 has 14 residues. Germline CDR1 is SGHDT and CDR2 is YYEEEE.

Only one count was recorded for this clonotype. The J gene is TRBJ1-6, the V gene TRBV29-1, with 9 bases that match TRBD1. From germline, CDR1 is SQVTM and CDR2 ANQGSEA. The length of the CDR3 is 18 residues. With V trimmed by 3 bases and J by 2 bases, 11 bases remained unmatched. CDR3 sequence: CSVDHSGTGRPYNSPLHF. The CDR3 nucleotides are TGCAGCGTTGATCACTCAGGGACAGGGAGACCCTATAATTCACCCCTCCACTTT.

This chain connects TRBV4-3 to TRBJ2-3, with 8 bases that match TRBD1. J gave up 0 bases and V 2 bases, and 4 bases lay outside the gene matches. From germline, CDR1 is LGHNA and CDR2 YSLEER. The CDR3 runs to 16 residues. CDR3 in DNA: TGCGCCAGCAGCCAAACGACAGGGGAGAGCACAGATACGCAGTATTTT. It yields the protein CASSQTTGESTDTQYF.

J is TRBJ2-7 and V is TRBV28; 7 bases fit TRBD1. CDR3 size: 14 residues. The germline CDR1 and CDR2 sequences are MDHEN and SYDVKM. After removal of 7 bases from V and 3 bases from J, the junction contained 9 bases not matched to a gene. CDR3 sequence reads: CASTVQGINYEQYF. Written as DNA, the CDR3 is TGTGCCAGCACCGTACAGGGGATTAACTACGAGCAGTACTTC. Together with reference TRBV28 and TRBJ2-7, the CDR3 gives the full variable domain: DVKVTQSSRYLVKRTGEKVFLECVQDMDHENMFWYRQDPGLGLRLIYFSYDVKMKEKGDIPEGYSVSREKKERFSLILESASTNQTSMYLCASTVQGINYEQYFGPGTRLTVT.

This chain links TRBV28 with TRBJ2-3, with a possible D match to TRBD1 (5 bases). V dropped 7 bases and J dropped 1 base, with 15 bases sitting between them. The CDR3 extends over 15 amino acids. Germline assignment: CDR1 MDHEN and CDR2 SYDVKM. The CDR3 loop reads CASTMGGAGTDTQYF. As DNA, the CDR3 is TGTGCCAGCACCATGGGTGGGGCAGGCACAGATACGCAGTATTTT.